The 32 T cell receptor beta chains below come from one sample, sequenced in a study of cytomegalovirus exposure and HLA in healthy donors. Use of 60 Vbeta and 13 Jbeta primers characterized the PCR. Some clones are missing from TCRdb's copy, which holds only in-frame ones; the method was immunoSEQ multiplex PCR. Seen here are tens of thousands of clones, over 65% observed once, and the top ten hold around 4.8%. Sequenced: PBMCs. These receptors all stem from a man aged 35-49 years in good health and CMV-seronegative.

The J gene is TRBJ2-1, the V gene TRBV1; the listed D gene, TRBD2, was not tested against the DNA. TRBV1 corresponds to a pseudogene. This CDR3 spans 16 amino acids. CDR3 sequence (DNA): TGCACCAGCAGAAAACCGGGACTAGCGGGTGGTAATGAGCAGTTCTTC. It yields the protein CTSRKPGLAGGNEQFF.

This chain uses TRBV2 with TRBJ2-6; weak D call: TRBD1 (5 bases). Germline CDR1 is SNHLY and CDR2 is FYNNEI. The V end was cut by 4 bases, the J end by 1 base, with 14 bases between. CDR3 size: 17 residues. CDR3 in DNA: TGTGCCAGCAGTGCCCATCAGGCAGGGTCTGGGGCCAACGTCCTGACTTTC. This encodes CASSAHQAGSGANVLTF.

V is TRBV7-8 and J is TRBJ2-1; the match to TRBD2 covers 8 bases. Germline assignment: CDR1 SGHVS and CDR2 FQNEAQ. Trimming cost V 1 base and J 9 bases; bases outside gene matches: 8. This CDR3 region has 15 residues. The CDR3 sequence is CASSLGHGGRSEQFF. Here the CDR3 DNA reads TGTGCCAGCAGCTTAGGGCACGGCGGGAGGTCTGAGCAGTTCTTC.

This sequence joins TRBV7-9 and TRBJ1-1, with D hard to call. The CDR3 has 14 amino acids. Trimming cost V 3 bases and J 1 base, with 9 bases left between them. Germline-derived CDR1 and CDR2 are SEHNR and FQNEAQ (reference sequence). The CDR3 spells CASSFGGRNTEAFF. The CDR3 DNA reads TGTGCCAGCAGCTTTGGCGGGAGGAACACTGAAGCTTTCTTT.

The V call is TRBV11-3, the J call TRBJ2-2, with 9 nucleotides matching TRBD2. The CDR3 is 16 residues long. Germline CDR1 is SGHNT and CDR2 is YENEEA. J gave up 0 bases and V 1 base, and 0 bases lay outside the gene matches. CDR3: CASSLVAGANTGELFF. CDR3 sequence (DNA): TGTGCCAGCAGCTTAGTAGCGGGGGCGAACACCGGGGAGCTGTTTTTT.

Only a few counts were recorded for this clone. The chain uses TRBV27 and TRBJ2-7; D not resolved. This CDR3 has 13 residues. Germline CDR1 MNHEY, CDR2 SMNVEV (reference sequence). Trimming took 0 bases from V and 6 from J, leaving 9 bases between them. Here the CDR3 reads CASSLSAQSEQYF. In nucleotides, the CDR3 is TGTGCCAGCAGTTTATCGGCACAGAGCGAGCAGTACTTC.

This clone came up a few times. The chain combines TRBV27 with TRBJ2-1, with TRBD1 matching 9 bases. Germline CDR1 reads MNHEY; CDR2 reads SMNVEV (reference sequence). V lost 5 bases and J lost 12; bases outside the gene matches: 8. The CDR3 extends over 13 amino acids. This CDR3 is CASSRGQGTSQFF. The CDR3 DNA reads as TGTGCCAGCAGTCGGGGACAGGGAACTTCGCAGTTCTTC.

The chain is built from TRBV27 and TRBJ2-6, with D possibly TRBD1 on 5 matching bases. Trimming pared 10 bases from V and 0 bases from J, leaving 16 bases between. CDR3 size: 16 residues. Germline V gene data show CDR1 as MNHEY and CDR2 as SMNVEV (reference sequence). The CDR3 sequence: CAISTESNSGANVLTF. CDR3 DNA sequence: TGTGCCATCTCGACAGAGTCAAACTCTGGGGCCAACGTCCTGACTTTC.

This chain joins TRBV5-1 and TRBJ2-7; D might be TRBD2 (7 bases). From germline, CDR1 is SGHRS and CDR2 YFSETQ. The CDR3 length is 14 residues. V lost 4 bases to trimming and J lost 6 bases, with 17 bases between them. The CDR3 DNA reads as TGCGCCAGCAGCGGTTTCCACGGGGGGCTCGAGCAGTACTTC. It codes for CASSGFHGGLEQYF.

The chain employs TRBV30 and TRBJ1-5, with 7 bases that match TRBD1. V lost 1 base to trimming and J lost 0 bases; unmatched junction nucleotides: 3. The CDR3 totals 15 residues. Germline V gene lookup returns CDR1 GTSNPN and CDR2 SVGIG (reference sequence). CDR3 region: CAWSGDSHSNQPQHF. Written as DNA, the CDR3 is TGTGCCTGGAGTGGGGACAGCCATAGCAATCAGCCCCAGCATTTT.

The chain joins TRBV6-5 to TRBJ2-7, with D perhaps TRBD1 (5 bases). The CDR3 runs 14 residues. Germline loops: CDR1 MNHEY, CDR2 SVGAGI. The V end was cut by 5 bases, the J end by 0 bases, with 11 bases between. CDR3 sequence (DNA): TGTGCCAGCAGTCCACGACAGACCTCCTACGAGCAGTACTTC. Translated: CASSPRQTSYEQYF.

CDR3: CASRGQRYEQYF. In nucleotides, the CDR3 is TGTGCCAGCAGGGGACAGCGTTACGAGCAGTACTTC. The V gene is TRBV7-9, the J gene TRBJ2-7; 7 positions agree with TRBD1. This CDR3 has 12 residues. CDR1 SEHNR and CDR2 FQNEAQ come from the germline V gene (reference sequence). J lost 4 bases, V lost 6 bases, and 3 bases had no gene match. The full variable domain, with the rest looked up from reference TRBV7-9 and TRBJ2-7, is DTGVSQNPRHKITKRGQNVTFRCDPISEHNRLYWYRQTLGQGPEFLTYFQNEAQLEKSRLLSDRFSAERPKGSFSTLEIQRTEQGDSAMYLCASRGQRYEQYFGPGTRLTVT.

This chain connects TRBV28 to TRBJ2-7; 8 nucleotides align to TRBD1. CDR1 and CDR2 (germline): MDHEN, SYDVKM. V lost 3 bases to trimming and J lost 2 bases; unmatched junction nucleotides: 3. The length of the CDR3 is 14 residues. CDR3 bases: TGTGCCAGCAGTTTGCAGGACAGGGCCTACGAGCAGTACTTC. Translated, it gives CASSLQDRAYEQYF.

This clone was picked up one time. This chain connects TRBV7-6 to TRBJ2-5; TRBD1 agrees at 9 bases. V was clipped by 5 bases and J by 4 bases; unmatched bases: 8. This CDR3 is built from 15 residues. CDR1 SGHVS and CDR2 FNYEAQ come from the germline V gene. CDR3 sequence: CASSQNTQGAETQYF. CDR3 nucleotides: TGTGCCAGCAGCCAAAATACACAGGGGGCAGAGACCCAGTACTTC.

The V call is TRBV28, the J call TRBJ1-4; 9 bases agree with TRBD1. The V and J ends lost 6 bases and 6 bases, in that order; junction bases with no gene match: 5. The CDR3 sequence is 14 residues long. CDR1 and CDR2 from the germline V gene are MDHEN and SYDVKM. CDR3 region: CASRSQGADEKLFF. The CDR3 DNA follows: TGTGCCAGCAGGTCACAGGGGGCGGATGAAAAACTGTTTTTT.

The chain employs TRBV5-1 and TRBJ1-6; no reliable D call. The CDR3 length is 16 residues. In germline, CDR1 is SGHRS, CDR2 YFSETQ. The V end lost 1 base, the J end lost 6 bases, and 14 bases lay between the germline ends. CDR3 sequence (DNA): TGCGCCAGCAGCTTGAACGTCCCAGGACTTAATTCACCCCTCCACTTT. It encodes CASSLNVPGLNSPLHF. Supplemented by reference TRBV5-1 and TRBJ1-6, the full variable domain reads KAGVTQTPRYLIKTRGQQVTLSCSPISGHRSVSWYQQTPGQGLQFLFEYFSETQRNKGNFPGRFSGRQFSNSRSEMNVSTLELGDSALYLCASSLNVPGLNSPLHFGNGTRLTVT.

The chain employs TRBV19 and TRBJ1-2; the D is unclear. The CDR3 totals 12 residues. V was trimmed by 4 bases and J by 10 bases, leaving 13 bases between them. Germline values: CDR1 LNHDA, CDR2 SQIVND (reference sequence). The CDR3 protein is CASSTPGSNYTF. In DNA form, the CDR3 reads TGTGCCAGTAGTACGCCGGGATCCAACTACACCTTC.

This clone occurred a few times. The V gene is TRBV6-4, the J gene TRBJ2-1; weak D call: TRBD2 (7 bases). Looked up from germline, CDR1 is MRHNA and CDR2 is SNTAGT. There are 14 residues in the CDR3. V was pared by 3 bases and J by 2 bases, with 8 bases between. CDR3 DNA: TGTGCCAGCAGTGAGGGGGGGCCCTACAATGAGCAGTTCTTC. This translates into CASSEGGPYNEQFF.

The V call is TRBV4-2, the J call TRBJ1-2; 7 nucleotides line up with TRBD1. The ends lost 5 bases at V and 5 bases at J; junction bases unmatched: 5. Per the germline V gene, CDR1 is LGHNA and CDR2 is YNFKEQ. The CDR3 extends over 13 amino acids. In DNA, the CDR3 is TGTGCCAGCAGCGACCGGGACAGTTATGGCTACACCTTC. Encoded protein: CASSDRDSYGYTF.

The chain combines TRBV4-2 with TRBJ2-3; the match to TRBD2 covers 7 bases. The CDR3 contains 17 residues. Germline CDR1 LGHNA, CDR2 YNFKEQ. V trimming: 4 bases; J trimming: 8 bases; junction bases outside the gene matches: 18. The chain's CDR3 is CASSPQTASGRRGTQYF. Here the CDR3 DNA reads TGTGCCAGCAGCCCTCAAACGGCTAGCGGACGACGCGGTACGCAGTATTTT.

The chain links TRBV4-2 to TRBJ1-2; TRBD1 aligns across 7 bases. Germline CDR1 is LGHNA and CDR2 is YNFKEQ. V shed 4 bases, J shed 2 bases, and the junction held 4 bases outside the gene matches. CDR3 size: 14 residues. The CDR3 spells CASSPQTGNYGYTF. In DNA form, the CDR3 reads TGTGCCAGCAGCCCCCAGACAGGGAACTATGGCTACACCTTC.

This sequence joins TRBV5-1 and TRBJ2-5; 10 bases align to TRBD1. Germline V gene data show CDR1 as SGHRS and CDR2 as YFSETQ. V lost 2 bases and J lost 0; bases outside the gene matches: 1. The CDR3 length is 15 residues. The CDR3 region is CASSFGTGDQETQYF. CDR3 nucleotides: TGCGCCAGCAGCTTCGGGACAGGGGACCAAGAGACCCAGTACTTC.

The CDR3 nucleotides read TGTGCCAGCAGCTTGGTCAATTCCTACGAGCAGTACTTC. Protein: CASSLVNSYEQYF. The chain recombines TRBV5-4 with TRBJ2-5, with D uncertain. The J call is doubtful: the DNA matches TRBJ2-7 better. The CDR3 runs to 13 residues. The germline V gene encodes CDR1 SGHNT and CDR2 YYREEE (reference sequence).

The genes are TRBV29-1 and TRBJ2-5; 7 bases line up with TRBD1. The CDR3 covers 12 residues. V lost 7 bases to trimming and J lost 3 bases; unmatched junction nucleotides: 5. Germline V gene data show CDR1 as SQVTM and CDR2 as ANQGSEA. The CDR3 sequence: CSASRGKETQYF. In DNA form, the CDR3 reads TGCAGCGCCAGCAGGGGGAAAGAGACCCAGTACTTC.

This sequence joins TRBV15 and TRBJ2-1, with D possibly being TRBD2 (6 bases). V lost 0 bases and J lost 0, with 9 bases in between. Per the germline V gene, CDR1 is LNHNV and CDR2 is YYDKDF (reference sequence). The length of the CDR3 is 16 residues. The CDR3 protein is CATSRDSGGSYNEQFF. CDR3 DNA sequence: TGTGCCACCAGCAGAGATTCCGGGGGCTCCTACAATGAGCAGTTCTTC. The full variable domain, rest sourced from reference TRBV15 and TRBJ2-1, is DAMVIQNPRYQVTQFGKPVTLSCSQTLNHNVMYWYQQKSSQAPKLLFHYYDKDFNNEADTPDNFQSRRPNTSFCFLDIRSPGLGDTAMYLCATSRDSGGSYNEQFFGPGTRLTVL.

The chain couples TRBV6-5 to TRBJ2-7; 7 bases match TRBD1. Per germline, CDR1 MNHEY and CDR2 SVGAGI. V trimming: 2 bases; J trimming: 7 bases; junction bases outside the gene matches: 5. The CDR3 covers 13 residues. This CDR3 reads CASSYGQGVEQYF. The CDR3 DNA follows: TGTGCCAGCAGTTACGGGCAGGGGGTTGAGCAGTACTTC.

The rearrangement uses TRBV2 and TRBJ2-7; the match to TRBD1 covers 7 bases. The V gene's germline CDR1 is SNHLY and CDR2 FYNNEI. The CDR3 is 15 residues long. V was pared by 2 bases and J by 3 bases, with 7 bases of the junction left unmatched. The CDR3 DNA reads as TGTGCCAGCAGTGAAACAGGGGATGGGGGCTACGAGCAGTACTTC. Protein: CASSETGDGGYEQYF. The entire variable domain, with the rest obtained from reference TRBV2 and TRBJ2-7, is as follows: EPEVTQTPSHQVTQMGQEVILRCVPISNHLYFYWYRQILGQKVEFLVSFYNNEISEKSEIFDDQFSVERPDGSNFTLKIRSTKLEDSAMYFCASSETGDGGYEQYFGPGTRLTVT.

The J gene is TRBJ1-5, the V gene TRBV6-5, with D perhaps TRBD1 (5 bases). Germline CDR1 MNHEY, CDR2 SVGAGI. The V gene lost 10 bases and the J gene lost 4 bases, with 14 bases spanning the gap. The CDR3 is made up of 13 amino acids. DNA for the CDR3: TGTGCCACCGGGACGGGGGGTAATCAGCCCCAGCATTTT. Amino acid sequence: CATGTGGNQPQHF.

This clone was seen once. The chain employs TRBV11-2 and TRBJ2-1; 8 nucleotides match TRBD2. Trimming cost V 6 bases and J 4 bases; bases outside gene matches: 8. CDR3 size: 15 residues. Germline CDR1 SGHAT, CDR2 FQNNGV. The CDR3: CASSNGLAGYNEQFF. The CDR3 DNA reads TGTGCCAGCAGTAACGGCCTAGCGGGTTACAATGAGCAGTTCTTC.

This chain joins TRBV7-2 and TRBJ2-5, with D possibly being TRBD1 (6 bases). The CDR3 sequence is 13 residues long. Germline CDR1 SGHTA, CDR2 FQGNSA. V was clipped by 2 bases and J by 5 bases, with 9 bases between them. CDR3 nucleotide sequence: TGTGCCAGCAGCTTAAACAGGGCGGAGACCCAGTACTTC. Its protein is CASSLNRAETQYF.

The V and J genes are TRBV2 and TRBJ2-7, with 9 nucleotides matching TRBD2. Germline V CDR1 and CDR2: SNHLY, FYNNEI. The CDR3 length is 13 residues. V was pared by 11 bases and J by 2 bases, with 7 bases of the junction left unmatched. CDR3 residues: CAAGGDRAYEQYF. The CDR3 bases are TGTGCCGCGGGGGGGGACAGAGCCTACGAGCAGTACTTC. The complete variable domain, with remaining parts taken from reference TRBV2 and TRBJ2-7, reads EPEVTQTPSHQVTQMGQEVILRCVPISNHLYFYWYRQILGQKVEFLVSFYNNEISEKSEIFDDQFSVERPDGSNFTLKIRSTKLEDSAMYFCAAGGDRAYEQYFGPGTRLTVT.

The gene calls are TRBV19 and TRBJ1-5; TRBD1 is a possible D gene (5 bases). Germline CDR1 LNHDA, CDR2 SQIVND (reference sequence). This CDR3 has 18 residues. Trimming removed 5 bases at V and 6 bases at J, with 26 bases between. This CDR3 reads CASSLNSGSRASFQPQHF. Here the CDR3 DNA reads TGTGCCAGTAGTCTTAATTCAGGGTCCCGAGCTTCTTTTCAGCCCCAGCATTTT.